The rows below give T cell receptor beta chains drawn from one sample of a study of read filtering for tumor transcriptome and immune sequencing. TCRdb fed the reads into MiXCR, producing one record per CDR3 protein. Counted here are tens of thousands of distinct CDR3 sequences, approximately 15% occurring once; the ten biggest clones make up 5.5% to 8%. Sequenced: a population of CD138-negative cells sorted from bone marrow. These receptors originate from a donor older than 35 with multiple myeloma. Both conserved end residues are part of each CDR3. D genes are given only for firm matches. Expanded clones are given a class, and other clones once, few, many or no size at all.

V	D	J	size	CDR3	DNA
TRBV6-5	NA	TRBJ2-1	medium-sized	CASSYSGPMNEQFF	TGTGCCAGCAGTTACTCGGGACCTATGAATGAGCAGTTCTTC
TRBV6-4	TRBD1	TRBJ2-2	many	CLGQEYTGELFF	TGTTTAGGACAGGAGTACACCGGGGAGCTGTTTTTT
TRBV20-1	TRBD2	TRBJ2-5	many	CSARDPGLAGGETQYF	TGCAGTGCTAGAGATCCGGGCCTAGCGGGTGGGGAGACCCAGTACTTC
TRBV7-9	NA	TRBJ2-1	many	CASSFLGSYNEQFF	TGTGCCAGCAGCTTTTTAGGGTCCTACAATGAGCAGTTCTTC
TRBV7-2	NA	TRBJ2-3	many	CASSLEGDTQYF	TGTGCCAGCAGCTTAGAAGGGGATACGCAGTATTTT
TRBV11-2	TRBD1	TRBJ2-7	many	CASSPDRVGYEQYF	TGTGCCAGCAGCCCGGACAGGGTTGGATACGAGCAGTACTTC
TRBV20-1	NA	TRBJ1-1	many	CSARGRPQGRNTEAFF	TGCAGTGCTAGGGGAAGACCACAGGGTCGGAACACTGAAGCTTTCTTT
TRBV19	NA	TRBJ1-2	many	CAVRGDPATNYGYTF	TGTGCCGTACGGGGGGACCCCGCGACTAACTATGGCTACACCTTC
TRBV20-1	NA	TRBJ1-5	many	CSARVGAGQPQHF	TGCAGTGCTAGAGTCGGGGCGGGCCAGCCCCAGCATTTT
TRBV9	NA	TRBJ1-3	many	CASSSGRQANTIYF	TGTGCCAGCAGCAGTGGAAGACAGGCAAACACCATATATTTT
TRBV7-9	TRBD1	TRBJ2-1	many	CASSSKGTVNNEQFF	TGTGCCAGCAGCAGCAAAGGGACAGTTAACAATGAGCAGTTCTTC
TRBV27	NA	TRBJ2-7	NA	CASSSDYEQYF	TGTGCCAGCAGTTCCGACTACGAGCAGTACTTC
TRBV2	TRBD2	TRBJ2-2	many	CASRRLAGDTGELFF	TGTGCCAGCAGAAGACTAGCGGGAGACACCGGGGAGCTGTTTTTT
TRBV6-1	TRBD1	TRBJ2-7	many	CASSRDRGAYEQYF	TGTGCCAGCAGCCGAGACAGGGGGGCCTACGAGCAGTACTTC
TRBV9	TRBD1	TRBJ1-2	many	CASSVEDRPVYGYTF	TGTGCCAGCAGCGTAGAGGACAGGCCAGTCTATGGCTACACCTTC
TRBV28	TRBD2	TRBJ2-5	many	CASSLWASGSGETQYF	TGTGCCAGCAGTTTATGGGCTAGCGGGAGTGGAGAGACCCAGTACTTC
TRBV29-1	TRBD1	TRBJ2-2	many	CSVGGDSYTGELFF	TGCAGCGTTGGAGGGGACAGTTACACCGGGGAGCTGTTTTTT
TRBV5-1	TRBD2	TRBJ2-5	many	CASSFVMGLAGRQETQYF	TGCGCCAGCAGCTTTGTGATGGGTTTAGCGGGAAGGCAAGAGACCCAGTACTTC
TRBV6-4	TRBD2	TRBJ2-1	NA	CASSGLAGVNEQFF	TGTGCCAGCAGTGGTCTAGCGGGGGTAAATGAGCAGTTCTTC
TRBV20-1	TRBD2	TRBJ2-2	many	CSASQQSVWEGPGELFF	TGCAGTGCTAGTCAGCAGTCTGTGTGGGAGGGCCCCGGGGAGCTGTTTTTT